This TCR beta chain was identified during a study of CD8 T cells in ankylosing spondylitis (dated by TCRdb to the late 2010s). With regard to the full study: The study profiled T cell receptor beta repertoires in healthy donors and ankylosing spondylitis patients to find disease-linked TCR variants. The full study cohort comprised 25 or so ankylosing spondylitis patients and roughly 100 healthy donors. Samples of peripheral blood were taken, and for ankylosing spondylitis patients, synovial fluid was collected as well. The full study reports these points: The disease-linked clones showed a CD8+ phenotype and occurred at relatively low frequencies in peripheral blood. Blood from ankylosing spondylitis patients appeared to be characterized by a TCR beta motif composed of eight highly homologous amino acid variants. According to the report, matched synovial fluid samples from ankylosing spondylitis patients were significantly enriched for the disease-linked clones. Some motif variants had previously been reported in the synovial fluid and blood of reactive arthritis patients, which suggests shared mechanisms of disease initiation.

Sequencing was carried out with an Illumina HiSeq 2500. TCR beta libraries were prepared by quantitative 5'-RACE with molecular barcodes. The authors' pipeline ran thus. To identify disease-linked TCR variants, a new computational method was used, one built on a probabilistic model of VDJ rearrangement. TCRdb's own reprocessing of the public reads used fastp at Q25 and MiXCR and kept productive beta chains. Rows are combined by CDR3 protein, so each entry shows the most common genes and DNA. TCRdb, rather than the study authors, made the V and J calls. Counted in this sample were under 130,000 distinct CDR3 sequences; approximately 25% of them appeared once. About 12% of the sample is taken by the ten largest. Synovial fluid samples and blood samples obtained from the same ankylosing spondylitis patients were matched. Worth noting for this clonotype: What antigen it recognizes has not been identified. Per-nucleotide qualities are absent, and no much larger clonotype sits a single base away.

V lost 7 bases and J lost 2 bases; the stretch between them is 6 bases long. From the cysteine up to the valine, the CDR3 has a length of 11 residues. Left in the record is the CDR3 DNA by itself, 33 bases read in frame from the first base. Based on the germline V gene (reference sequence), the CDR1 and CDR2 sequences are MNHEY and SMNVEV. This receptor chain uses TRBV27 and TRBJ2-7, with the D gene not confidently named. The specimen sequenced was synovial fluid, either unsorted or a sorted T cell fraction (not recorded which). The clonotype comes from a male donor with ankylosing spondylitis. The DNA sequence is given as TGTGCCAGCACTCGTGCCTACGAGCAGTACGTC. The encoded protein is CASTRAYEQYV.